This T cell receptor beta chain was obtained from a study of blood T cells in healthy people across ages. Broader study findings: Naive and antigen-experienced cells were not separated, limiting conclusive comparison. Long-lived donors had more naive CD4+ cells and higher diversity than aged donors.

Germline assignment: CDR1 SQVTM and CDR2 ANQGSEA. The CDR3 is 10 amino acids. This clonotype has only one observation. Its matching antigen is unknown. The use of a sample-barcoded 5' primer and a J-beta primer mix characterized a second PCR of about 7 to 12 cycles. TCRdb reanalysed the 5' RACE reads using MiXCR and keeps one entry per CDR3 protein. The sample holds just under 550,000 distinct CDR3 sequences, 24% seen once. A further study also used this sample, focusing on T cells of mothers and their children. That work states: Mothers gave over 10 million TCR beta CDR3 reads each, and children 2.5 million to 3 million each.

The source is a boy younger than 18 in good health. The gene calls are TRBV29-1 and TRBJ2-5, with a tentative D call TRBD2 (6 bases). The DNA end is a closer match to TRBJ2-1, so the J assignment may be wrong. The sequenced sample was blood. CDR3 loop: CSVGEDEQFF. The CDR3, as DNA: TGCAGCGTCGGGGAGGATGAGCAGTTCTTC.